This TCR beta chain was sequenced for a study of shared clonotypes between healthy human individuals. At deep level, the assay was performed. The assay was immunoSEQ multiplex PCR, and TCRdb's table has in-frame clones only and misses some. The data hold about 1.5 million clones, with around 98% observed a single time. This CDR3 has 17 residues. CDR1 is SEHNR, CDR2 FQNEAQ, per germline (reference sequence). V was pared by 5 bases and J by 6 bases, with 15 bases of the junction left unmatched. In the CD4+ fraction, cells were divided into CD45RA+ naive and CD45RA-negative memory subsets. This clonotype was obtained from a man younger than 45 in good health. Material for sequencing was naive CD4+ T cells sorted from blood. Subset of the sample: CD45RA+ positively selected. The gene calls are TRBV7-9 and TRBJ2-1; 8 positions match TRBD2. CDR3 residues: CASSPGGDQYSGNEQFF. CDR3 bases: TGTGCCAGCAGCCCCGGGGGGGACCAGTATTCAGGCAATGAGCAGTTCTTC.